These 3 T cell receptor beta chains originate from one sample sequenced in a study of T cell changes during pregnancy in multiple sclerosis (dated by TCRdb to between 2018 and 2021). Library preparation employed the immunoSEQ multiplex PCR assay. TCRdb carries this immuneACCESS record with in-frame sequences only. Its versions omit some clonotypes, under half of them owing to an unresolved V gene in the studies checked, with the rest unexplained. The sample has 50,000 to 65,000 clones on record, over 85% of them singletons. Clones ranked in the top ten supply approximately 2.8% of the sample. The sample here was CD8+ T cells from peripheral blood mononuclear cells, taken before pregnancy. These receptors were taken from a female donor with multiple sclerosis, enrolled in a pregnancy study.

The chain uses TRBV6-1 and TRBJ2-3; 9 bases are shared with TRBD1. This CDR3 contains 14 residues. V gave up 6 bases and J gave up 3 bases; unmatched junction bases: 4. The germline CDR1 and CDR2 sequences are MNHNS and SASEGT. The CDR3 nucleotides read TGTGCCAGCAGCTACAGGGGGCTGACAGATACGCAGTATTTT. This codes for CASSYRGLTDTQYF.

V usage is TRBV10-3 and J usage is TRBJ2-6; 7 nucleotides align to TRBD2. The germline V gene has CDR1 ENHRY and CDR2 SYGVKD. This CDR3 has 15 residues. The V gene end was trimmed by 4 bases and the J gene end by 4 bases; junction bases not matched to a gene: 4. The CDR3 region has the DNA TGTGCCATCAGTGCCGGGGGGAGAGGGGCCAACGTCCTGACTTTC. Protein: CAISAGGRGANVLTF.

J is TRBJ1-5 and V is TRBV27; D possibly corresponds to TRBD1 (5 bases). The CDR3 extends over 14 amino acids. V dropped 6 bases and J dropped 4 bases, with 13 bases sitting between them. The germline V gene has CDR1 MNHEY and CDR2 SMNVEV (reference sequence). The CDR3 spells CASRGGIHNQPQHF. The CDR3 coding sequence is TGTGCCAGCAGGGGGGGAATTCATAATCAGCCCCAGCATTTT.